This T cell receptor (beta chain) appears in the sequencing data of a study of vaccination and CD4 T cells after COVID-19. Overall study context: Six males and four females, two Hispanic, made up the convalescents. Post-COVID specimens were obtained a median about 95 days after diagnosis (range 35 to 161). Study-level findings and limits: The median count of SARS-CoV-2-reactive clonotypes rose from roughly 21 to 40, not significantly.

The study sequenced cultured CD4+ T cell DNA using the Oncomine TCR Beta short-read assay. A single record per CDR3 protein comes from TCRdb applying MiXCR to the PCR reads. The repertoire holds some 16,000 distinct CDR3 sequences, with approximately 53% as singletons. This clonotype was observed a handful of times. Its antigen is not known. The treatment is: roughly nine-day PBMC culture with coronavirus spike peptide pools or control peptides (ViraFEST assay). The germline gives CDR1 LNHDA, CDR2 SQIVND (reference sequence). V lost 6 bases to trimming and J lost 0 bases, with 9 bases between them. CDR3 size: 14 residues.

J is TRBJ1-5 and V is TRBV19; D unresolved. The source is a human donor who had recovered from COVID-19. The sample was CD4+ T cells from blood, cultured in vitro. CDR3 nucleotide sequence: TGTGCCAGTAGGGGCCCTTATAGCAATCAGCCCCAGCATTTT. Translation gives CASRGPYSNQPQHF.